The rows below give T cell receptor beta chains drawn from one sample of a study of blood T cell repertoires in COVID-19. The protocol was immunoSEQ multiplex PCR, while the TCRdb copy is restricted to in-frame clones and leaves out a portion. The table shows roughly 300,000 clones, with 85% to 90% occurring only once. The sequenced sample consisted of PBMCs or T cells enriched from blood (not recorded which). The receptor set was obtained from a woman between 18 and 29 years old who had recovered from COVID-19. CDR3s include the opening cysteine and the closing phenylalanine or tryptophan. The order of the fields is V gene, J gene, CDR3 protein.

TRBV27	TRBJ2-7	CASRPTQGLLAPYF
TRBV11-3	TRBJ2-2	CASSPGTGRTGELFF
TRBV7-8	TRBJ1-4	CASSLNNEGNEKLFF
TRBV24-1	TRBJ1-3	CATSAGQGAGNTIYF
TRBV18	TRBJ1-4	CASSPLKGDGEKLFF
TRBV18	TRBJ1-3	CASSPRQGTVGSGNTIYF
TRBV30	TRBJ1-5	CACNQGNSNQPQHF
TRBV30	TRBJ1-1	CAWSVGGVTEAFF
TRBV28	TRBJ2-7	CASTRSDPYEQYF
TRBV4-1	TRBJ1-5	CASSQAPAISNQPQHF
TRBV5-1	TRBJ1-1	CASSRSPSMNTEAFF
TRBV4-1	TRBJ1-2	CASSQDGTGTSYGYTF
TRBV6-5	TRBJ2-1	CASRREGLTDEQFF
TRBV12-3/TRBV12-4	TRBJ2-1	CASSLLGENEQFF
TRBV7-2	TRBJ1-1	CASSLVRAGDEAFF
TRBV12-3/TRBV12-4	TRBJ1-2	CASSPPSSLGYTF
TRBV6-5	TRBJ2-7	CASRNSGGDEQYF
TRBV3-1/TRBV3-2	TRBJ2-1	CASSQGGVREQFF
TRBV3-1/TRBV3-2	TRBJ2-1	CASSQVGAGGNEQFF
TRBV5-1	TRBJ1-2	CASSTDKNYGYTF
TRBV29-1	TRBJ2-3	CSGKRTSGRDDTQYF
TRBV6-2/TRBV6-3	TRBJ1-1	CASSYDSDTEAFF
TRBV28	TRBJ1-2	CAISRQGAGYGYTF
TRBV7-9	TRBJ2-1	CASSLIQSTDRDYNEQFF
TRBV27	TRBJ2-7	CAITDRGLGEQYF
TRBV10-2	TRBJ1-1	CASSERVYLDTEAFF
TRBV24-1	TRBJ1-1	CATKMTGNTEAFF
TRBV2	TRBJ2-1	CASSDPQANNEQFF
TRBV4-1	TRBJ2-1	CASSQALTSAYNEQFF
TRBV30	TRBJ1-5	CAWSPRGNQPQHF
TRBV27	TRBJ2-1	CASSLVGGMNYNEQFF